Listed below are T cell receptor beta chains from one sample, sequenced in a study of patients and donors after allogeneic stem cell transplantation. Each CDR3 protein gets one entry after TCRdb re-called the RT-PCR reads with MiXCR. The sample records roughly 940,000 distinct CDR3 sequences, about 20% being singletons. Sequencing was done on a sample of blood, either unsorted or a sorted T cell fraction (not recorded which). The receptor source for this set is a human donor who was either an allogeneic HSCT recipient or a stem cell or donor lymphocyte infusion donor (not recorded which). It is not recorded whose cells these are; they may come from a transplant donor. The conserved cysteine and the conserved F or W are not part of the CDR3 here. Fields, in order: D gene, V gene, CDR3 protein. The D gene is left open where the match is weak.

TRBD2,TRBV9,ASSGGGSGGEQY
TRBD1,TRBV2,ASRDRDYTEAF
NA,TRBV14,ASSQDLGKGYT
TRBD2,TRBV20-1,SADAAGGPSPNEQF
TRBD2,TRBV10-3,AISVLASGRADTQY
NA,TRBV12-3/TRBV12-4,ASNDDQGSPLH
NA,TRBV20-1,SARDSTTDRYEQY
TRBD2,TRBV2,ASSDRGGMETQY
NA,TRBV2,ASSEGRSLGANVLT
NA,TRBV7-2,ASSLYGPQY
NA,TRBV14,ASSQDQGEDTEAF
NA,TRBV6-1,ASSSALVSPNSYNSPLH
NA,TRBV2,ASSDPAGSSYEQY
TRBD1,TRBV5-6,ASSFLDRDSGNTIY
NA,TRBV5-1,ATKKSMVKEMNQETQY
NA,TRBV12-3/TRBV12-4,ASSGGEQY
NA,TRBV7-2,ASSLGPLAGTEAF
TRBD1,TRBV12-3/TRBV12-4,ASSRDRGLEAF
NA,TRBV7-9,ASTQPPGTNTGELF
NA,TRBV15,ATSRLPWTNEKLF
NA,TRBV12-3/TRBV12-4,ASSLGGEGILEQY
TRBD2,TRBV10-3,AIGAGGGADTQY
NA,TRBV2,ASTLEGRTEAF
NA,TRBV27,ASRADRSGNTIY
NA,TRBV15,ATSRDRGWPQH
TRBD1,TRBV5-1,ASSTGQGNEQF
TRBD1,TRBV6-5,ASSYSGTGDGGYT
TRBD2,TRBV6-2/TRBV6-3,ASSYILAGIGQQF
NA,TRBV2,ASSEAPDNPEETQY
TRBD2,TRBV7-2,ASSSGRGYSTDTQY
NA,TRBV4-3,ASSQGHGNYGYT
TRBD2,TRBV29-1,SVRREAPYNEQF
NA,TRBV6-1,ASSRVRPSGNEQF
NA,TRBV30,AWSVREETLF
TRBD1,TRBV4-1,ASSQDQGTGLYEQY
NA,TRBV25-1,ASSEFGNSYEQY
NA,TRBV3-1,ASSLPGGRLGEQF
NA,TRBV30,AWSNLQLLPYEQY
TRBD2,TRBV6-1,ASSLGLAHDYEQY
NA,TRBV20-1,SASSGLSGELF
NA,TRBV6-5,ASSYSRADPYEQY
NA,TRBV15,ATSRLGDNQETQY
NA,TRBV6-1,ASSRPSTSSRANVLT
NA,TRBV4-2,ASSQDRWVDYGYT
NA,TRBV11-2,ASTIGDTDTQY
TRBD1,TRBV7-9,ASSLLTGGDFYEQY
NA,TRBV20-1,SAIGTQNSPLH
NA,TRBV5-1,ASSPSPAGMNTEAF
NA,TRBV5-1,ASSPDRRLNEKLF
NA,TRBV5-1,ASSWEFGYT
NA,TRBV25-1,ASRDMLNTEAF